This TCR beta chain came from a study of metastatic and nonmetastatic thyroid tumors. Overall study: Peripheral blood and tumor or nodule samples from malignant and benign thyroid patients were compared. Study-wide results and caveats: Reportedly, malignant thyroid tumors had significantly higher TCR beta diversity than benign nodules, in blood and tumor.

About this clone: Its specificity is unknown.

In the study's own analysis: Across clinicopathological groups, CDR3 differences served as the basis for building a distant-metastasis classifier for papillary thyroid cancer. TCRdb redid the clone calls on the PCR reads using MiXCR. The V and J calls come from TCRdb's annotation, not from the publication. The sample contains around 20,000 clones, 16% of which appear only once. Germline V gene data show CDR1 as SQVTM and CDR2 as ANQGSEA. With 6 bases clipped from V and 3 bases from J, the junction kept 6 bases outside the gene matches. The CDR3 runs to 14 residues. Ahead of thyroid surgery, no patient had received treatment of any kind.

The receptor comes from a male donor with papillary thyroid cancer or a benign thyroid nodule (not recorded which). Some clones in this sample may be carry-over from other donors' samples. The J gene is TRBJ1-3, the V gene TRBV29-1; 9 bases match TRBD1. The source material was blood. This CDR3 is CSVRTGASGNTIYF. The DNA for the CDR3 is TGCAGCGTACGGACAGGGGCTAGTGGAAACACCATATATTTT.